The clone carrying this TCR beta chain was recorded a few times. Its matching antigen is unknown. This PCR relied on a set of 60 Vbeta primers and 13 Jbeta primers. Libraries were prepared by immunoSEQ multiplex PCR; TCRdb keeps only in-frame clonotypes and omits some of them. The repertoire holds roughly 190,000 clones, with around 81% as singletons. The V gene's germline CDR1 is SNHLY and CDR2 FYNNEI. V was pared by 7 bases and J by 8 bases, with 10 bases of the junction left unmatched. This CDR3 is built from 13 residues. This record comes from a study of cytomegalovirus exposure and HLA in healthy donors. Study observations and caveats: Testing in vitro showed a few CMV-associated chains specific for CMV antigens.

Participants comprised healthy donors of bone marrow. The clonotype was recovered from a woman aged 25 to 39 in good health and CMV-seropositive. Sequenced material: PBMCs. The chain joins TRBV2 to TRBJ1-1; 7 bases are a match to TRBD1. The DNA for the CDR3 is TGTGCCAGCATTGCGGACAGGCGAGGGGAAGCTTTCTTT. As protein: CASIADRRGEAFF.